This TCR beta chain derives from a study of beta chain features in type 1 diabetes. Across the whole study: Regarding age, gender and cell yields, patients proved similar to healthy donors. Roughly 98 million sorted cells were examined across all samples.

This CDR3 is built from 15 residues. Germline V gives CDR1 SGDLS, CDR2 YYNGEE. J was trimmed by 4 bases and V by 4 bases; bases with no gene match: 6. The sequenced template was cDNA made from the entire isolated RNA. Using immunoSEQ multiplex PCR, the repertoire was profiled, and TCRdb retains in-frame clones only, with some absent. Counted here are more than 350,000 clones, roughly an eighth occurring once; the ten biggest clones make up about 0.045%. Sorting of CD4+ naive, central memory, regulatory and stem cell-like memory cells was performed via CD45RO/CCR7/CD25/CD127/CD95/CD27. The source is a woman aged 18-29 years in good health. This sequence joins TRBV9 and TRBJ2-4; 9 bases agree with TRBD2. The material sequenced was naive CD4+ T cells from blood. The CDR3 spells CASSPAGGGKNIQYF. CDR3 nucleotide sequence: TGTGCCAGCAGCCCTGCGGGAGGGGGTAAAAACATTCAGTACTTC.